The rows below give T cell receptor beta chains drawn from one sample of a study of T cell responses to AZD1222 COVID-19 vaccine. Using immunoSEQ multiplex PCR, the repertoire was profiled, and TCRdb retains in-frame clones only, with some absent. Of 75,000 to 95,000 clones in the sample, 70% to 90% were seen once. The sample was peripheral blood, taken on day 0 of AZD1222 vaccination. These receptors came from an adult in good health. Both conserved end residues are part of each CDR3. D genes are given only for firm matches. The listing skips clone size in some rows; elsewhere it reads once, few, many or a size class.

V gene	J gene	clone size	D gene	CDR3 DNA	CDR3 protein
TRBV6-2/TRBV6-3	TRBJ1-4	NA	NA	TGTGCCAGCAGTTACGGGGGAACTTCAAATGAAAAACTGTTTTTT	CASSYGGTSNEKLFF
TRBV19	TRBJ2-7	NA	TRBD1	TGTGCCAGTAGTATCACAGGGGGCGGGTCCTACGAGCAGTACTTC	CASSITGGGSYEQYF
TRBV19	TRBJ1-3	NA	NA	TGTGCCAGTATTGACCGCCCGAGCTCTGGAAACACCATATATTTT	CASIDRPSSGNTIYF
TRBV5-1	TRBJ2-7	NA	TRBD1	TGCGCCAGCAGCTTTGGACAGGGGGCAACTAGCGAGCAGTACTTC	CASSFGQGATSEQYF
TRBV24-1	TRBJ2-2	NA	NA	TGTGCCACCAGTTCTAAATCGGCAGGTCAGAACACCGGGGAGCTGTTTTTT	CATSSKSAGQNTGELFF
TRBV6-6	TRBJ2-6	NA	NA	TGTGCCAGCAGTCGACCCAGGGGGGGGGCTGGGGCCAACGTCCTGACTTTC	CASSRPRGGAGANVLTF
TRBV18	TRBJ2-5	once	NA	TGTGCCAGCTCATCTCCAACGGAGGGGGCCGTGACCCAGTACTTC	CASSSPTEGAVTQYF
TRBV3-1/TRBV3-2	TRBJ2-2	NA	NA	TGTGCCAGCGGAGGACTAGGGGGGACCGGGGAGCTGTTTTTT	CASGGLGGTGELFF
TRBV2	TRBJ1-6	once	NA	TGTGCCAGCCAAGGTCGGGGAGCATCCAAGTATAATTCACCCCTCCACTTT	CASQGRGASKYNSPLHF
TRBV12-3/TRBV12-4	TRBJ2-2	NA	NA	TGTGCCAGCAGTTCGGGCACCGGGGAGCTGTTTTTT	CASSSGTGELFF
TRBV10-3	TRBJ1-1	few	NA	TGTGCCATCAGTGAGTCGGGGATGAACACTGAAGCTTTCTTT	CAISESGMNTEAFF
TRBV10-3	TRBJ1-2	NA	NA	TGTGCCATCAGTGAGGACAGGATATCGGGCTATGGCTACACCTTC	CAISEDRISGYGYTF
TRBV5-4	TRBJ2-1	NA	TRBD2	TGTGCCAGCAGCTTGGAAAGCGGGGTGTGGGATGAGCAGTTCTTC	CASSLESGVWDEQFF
TRBV18	TRBJ1-2	NA	TRBD1	TGTGCCAGCTCAGAGGGACAGAACTATGGCTACACCTTC	CASSEGQNYGYTF
TRBV28	TRBJ1-5	NA	NA	TGTGCCAGCAGCTATGCGGCGGGGGTTGGCCAGCCCCAGCATTTT	CASSYAAGVGQPQHF
TRBV9	TRBJ1-1	NA	NA	TGTGCCAGCAGCGCGACAGTGAACACTGAAGCTTTCTTT	CASSATVNTEAFF
TRBV20-1	TRBJ1-3	NA	NA	TGCAGTGCTAGTGTGGGGGTTAGTGGAAACACCATATATTTT	CSASVGVSGNTIYF
TRBV5-1	TRBJ1-1	NA	NA	TGCGCCAGCAGCCCGCCCGCGGGACGAGGGGCTGAAGCTTTCTTT	CASSPPAGRGAEAFF
TRBV7-9	TRBJ2-3	NA	TRBD1	TGTGCCAGCAGCTCGCCTCCGCAGGGGGCACAGGAGACAGATACGCAGTATTTT	CASSSPPQGAQETDTQYF
TRBV5-1	TRBJ2-1	NA	TRBD2	TGCGCCAGCAGCTGGAGGGTTAGCGGGGGGGAGCAGTTCTTC	CASSWRVSGGEQFF
TRBV9	TRBJ2-7	NA	TRBD1	TGTGCCAGCAGCGTTGGGGACAGCCCGGGATACGAGCAGTACTTC	CASSVGDSPGYEQYF
TRBV10-2	TRBJ1-2	NA	NA	TGCGCCAGCAGTGAAGAGTGGGGCCGGGCCACCTTC	CASSEEWGRATF
TRBV3-1/TRBV3-2	TRBJ2-1	NA	TRBD1	TGTGCCAGCAGCCTGGCTCGGACAGGGAGAACCTACAATGAGCAGTTCTTC	CASSLARTGRTYNEQFF
TRBV19	TRBJ2-7	NA	NA	TGTGCCAGTTCTCAGGACAGCCTATACTACGAGCAGTACTTC	CASSQDSLYYEQYF
TRBV30	TRBJ1-2	NA	NA	TGTGCCTGGAGTGTACAGCTCCACCGGCACTATGGCTACACCTTC	CAWSVQLHRHYGYTF
TRBV4-1	TRBJ1-4	NA	NA	TGCGCCAGCAGCCAAAGAGGGGGATATAATGAAAAACTGTTTTTT	CASSQRGGYNEKLFF
TRBV19	TRBJ1-1	NA	NA	TGTGCCAGTAGTATCGGCAGGGAGAACACTGAAGCTTTCTTT	CASSIGRENTEAFF
TRBV4-1	TRBJ2-7	NA	NA	TGCGCCAGCAGCCAAGATCGAGGTTACTACGAGCAGTACTTC	CASSQDRGYYEQYF
TRBV6-2/TRBV6-3	TRBJ1-1	few	NA	TGTGCCAGCAGTTTGCCGTGGGGGGGCCGGACTGAAGCTTTCTTT	CASSLPWGGRTEAFF
TRBV4-1	TRBJ1-5	NA	NA	TGCGCCAGCAGCCAAGGGGCCCCACGGGACAATCAGCCCCAGCATTTT	CASSQGAPRDNQPQHF
TRBV9	TRBJ1-6	NA	NA	TGTGCCAGCAGCGTAACGGGAGGGACCAATTCACCCCTCCACTTT	CASSVTGGTNSPLHF
TRBV11-2	TRBJ2-7	NA	NA	TGTGCCAGCAGCTTAGATAGGGGGGTTGGGAACGAGCAGTACTTC	CASSLDRGVGNEQYF
TRBV2	TRBJ2-5	few	NA	TGTGCCAGCAGTTTAGACAGTCCTCAAGAGACCCAGTACTTC	CASSLDSPQETQYF
TRBV19	TRBJ1-1	few	NA	TGTGCCAGTAGTATATTTCAGGGGAACACTGAAGCTTTCTTT	CASSIFQGNTEAFF
TRBV5-4	TRBJ1-5	NA	TRBD1	TGTGCCAGCAGCGACCGGGACAGAGGACAGCCCCAGCATTTT	CASSDRDRGQPQHF
TRBV9	TRBJ1-1	NA	TRBD1	TGTGCCAGCAGCGTAGTAGCCCAGGGGGCCGGGGCTGAAGCTTTCTTT	CASSVVAQGAGAEAFF
TRBV4-3	TRBJ2-3	NA	TRBD2	TGCGCCAGCAGCCAAGAACCTAGCGGGACAGATACGCAGTATTTT	CASSQEPSGTDTQYF
TRBV3-1/TRBV3-2	TRBJ1-1	NA	NA	TGTGCCAGCAGAAACAACGGGGGGACTGAAGCTTTCTTT	CASRNNGGTEAFF